This entry describes one TCR beta chain. The antigen is undetermined. The sample originates from a study of beta chain features in type 1 diabetes. The sequenced template was cDNA made from the entire isolated RNA. Using immunoSEQ multiplex PCR, the repertoire was profiled, and TCRdb retains in-frame clones only, with some absent. The sample records 130,000 or so clones, 9% to 9.5% being singletons. Regarding the study as a whole: More deletions and fewer insertions at VDJ junctions were seen in type 1 diabetes patients. Cells expressing TCR highly could be over-represented by cDNA sequencing. In the patient group, naive, central memory and Treg TCRB repertoires seemed more alike than in the healthy donor group.

Staining for CD45RO/CCR7/CD25/CD127/CD95/CD27 allowed sorting of CD4+ naive, central memory, regulatory and stem cell-like memory cells. With V trimmed by 9 bases and J by 0 bases, 3 bases remained unmatched. Germline loops: CDR1 SGHTA, CDR2 FQGNSA. This CDR3 spans 13 amino acids. Sequencing used central memory CD4+ T cells from blood. This chain connects TRBV7-2 to TRBJ2-3, with TRBD1 matching 7 bases. This TCR derives from a man between 18 and 35 years old in good health. CDR3 region: CASRQGSTDTQYF. Written as DNA, the CDR3 is TGTGCCAGTAGACAGGGTAGCACAGATACGCAGTATTTT.